This T cell receptor beta chain was sequenced for a study of post-analysis software for immune sequencing data. The overall study: In terms of disease course, relapsing-remitting, secondary progressive and progressive-relapsing multiple sclerosis were included. Points from the study as a whole: Multiple sclerosis was associated with a significant reduction in normalized Chao1 diversity relative to controls.

Ten or more counts support this clonotype. What it binds is not known. Tagging with unique molecular identifiers was a feature of the TCR beta cDNA libraries. There were about 0.85 to 10 million T cells, and about 540,000 cDNA molecules came from them. TCRdb reanalysed the PCR reads using MiXCR and keeps one entry per CDR3 protein. The sample has about 200,000 distinct CDR3 sequences, about 30% seen once. This receptor was identified in a girl under 18 with multiple sclerosis. Material: blood.

This CDR3 is CASSLPGQGDEQYF. The CDR3, as DNA: TGTGCCAGCAGCCTACCGGGACAGGGGGACGAGCAGTACTTC. J is TRBJ2-5 and V is TRBV28; 11 nucleotides agree with TRBD1. The DNA end favors TRBJ2-7, so the J call may be wrong. The CDR3 spans 14 residues. CDR1 and CDR2 from the germline V gene are MDHEN and SYDVKM.